The source of this T cell receptor (beta chain) is a study of cytomegalovirus exposure and HLA in healthy donors. Study summary: The 90 to 150 validation repertoires, a later analysis reported, used the same platform as the approximately 630 first-cohort repertoires. Study results and caveats: As confirmed in vitro, three CMV-associated chains were specific for CMV antigens.

The method was immunoSEQ multiplex PCR; TCRdb's version includes in-frame clones alone and lacks a portion of them. The sample records approximately 39,000 clones, roughly 91% being singletons. Comments on this clone: Antigen: not known.

Separate from the roughly 720-subject first cohort, the approximately 120-subject validation cohort was the one that the donors belonged to. The V and J ends lost 2 bases and 0 bases respectively, with 13 bases between them. The CDR3 runs 17 residues. The V gene's germline CDR1 is SNHLY and CDR2 FYNNEI. The sample comprised PBMCs. The genes are TRBV2 and TRBJ2-2, with D perhaps TRBD2 (6 bases). The receptor's source is a man aged 18 to 30 in good health and CMV-seronegative. CDR3 DNA sequence: TGTGCCAGCAGTGAACTATCGGGAGTCGCGAACACCGGGGAGCTGTTTTTT. Translated, it gives CASSELSGVANTGELFF.